A selection of T cell receptor beta chains follows, all from one sample in a study of preoperative IRX-2 immunotherapy in early breast cancer. The table came from immunoSEQ multiplex PCR; TCRdb's copy has only in-frame clones and leaves some out. The sample carries around 57,000 clones, roughly 94% recorded once. Sampling was performed from a patient treated with IRX-2 immunotherapy. Source of these receptors: a human donor with breast cancer. CDR3s include the opening cysteine and the closing phenylalanine or tryptophan. D genes are given only for firm matches. Clone sizes are given selectively: once, few, many, or a class where the clone is expanded.

CDR3 DNA,CDR3 protein,J gene,clone size,D gene,V gene
TGTGCCATCAGTGGGGACAGGGGAGAGGGTACGGCACCCCTCCACTTT,CAISGDRGEGTAPLHF,TRBJ1-6,few,TRBD1,TRBV10-3
TGTGCCAGCAGTCAAACCTGGACGGCTCTGCCCCAGCATTTT,CASSQTWTALPQHF,TRBJ1-5,-,-,TRBV6-6
TGTGCCAGCAGTTCCCATGGTGGGGCGACCCTCCATGAAGCTTTCTTT,CASSSHGGATLHEAFF,TRBJ1-1,-,-,TRBV28
TGTGCCAGCAGTGAAAGGCGGGGAGGGTTTAATGAGCAGTTCTTC,CASSERRGGFNEQFF,TRBJ2-1,-,TRBD2,TRBV2
TGTGCCAGCAACCTCATGACAGGGGGCCCATACGAGCAGTACTTC,CASNLMTGGPYEQYF,TRBJ2-7,once,TRBD1,TRBV5-6
TGTGCCAGCAGCTCGGACAGGGGAATGGTGGTCGAGCAGTACTTC,CASSSDRGMVVEQYF,TRBJ2-7,once,TRBD1,TRBV7-9
TGTGCCAGCAGCTTGGAGGGCTCCTATAATTCACCCCTCCACTTT,CASSLEGSYNSPLHF,TRBJ1-6,-,-,TRBV5-4
TGTGCCAGCAGCTTCCAACACAACACTGAAGCTTTCTTT,CASSFQHNTEAFF,TRBJ1-1,-,-,TRBV11-3
TGTGCCAGCAGACCGGACAGGGGCGGCTACACCTTC,CASRPDRGGYTF,TRBJ1-2,-,TRBD1,TRBV2
TGTGCCAGTAGACAAAGGGACAGAAACACCATATATTTT,CASRQRDRNTIYF,TRBJ1-3,-,-,TRBV19
TGCAGTGCGGGATGGGGATTTGGCTACACCTTC,CSAGWGFGYTF,TRBJ1-2,-,-,TRBV20-1
TGTGCCAGCACCACCCCGATCAAGGGAGGGACTGAAGCTTTCTTT,CASTTPIKGGTEAFF,TRBJ1-1,-,-,TRBV5-4
TGTGCCAGCAGTCCCTACGGTGGCCCTGGAAACACCATATATTTT,CASSPYGGPGNTIYF,TRBJ1-3,-,-,TRBV25-1
TGTGCCAGCAGGGACGGACTGAACTCCTACAATGAGCAGTTCTTC,CASRDGLNSYNEQFF,TRBJ2-1,-,-,TRBV5-4
TGCGCCAGCAGCGGAACAGGGGGGAGGATTGAAAACATTCAGTACTTC,CASSGTGGRIENIQYF,TRBJ2-4,-,TRBD1,TRBV5-1
TGTGCCAGCAGTGTAGCGGGAGCTGGTTTTGGGGAGCTGTTTTTT,CASSVAGAGFGELFF,TRBJ2-2,-,TRBD2,TRBV27
TGTGCCTGGAACTGGGGGAATTTAAGGGAGCTGTTTTTT,CAWNWGNLRELFF,TRBJ2-2,-,-,TRBV30
TGTGCCAGCGCCACTCACAATGAGCAGTTCTTC,CASATHNEQFF,TRBJ2-1,-,-,TRBV11-2
TGTGCCAGCAGCTTAACGGAACAGACCGGTGGCTACACCTTC,CASSLTEQTGGYTF,TRBJ1-2,-,-,TRBV11-2
TGTGCCAGCACCAGGGAGACCCAGTACTTC,CASTRETQYF,TRBJ2-5,-,-,TRBV6-5
TGTGCCAGCAGCCAGGGGCCTGCCAAAAACATTCAGTACTTC,CASSQGPAKNIQYF,TRBJ2-4,few,-,TRBV14
TGTGCCAGCTCACCACAACGAGCGGGAGGGCCTCGGGAGCAGTACTTC,CASSPQRAGGPREQYF,TRBJ2-7,-,TRBD2,TRBV18
TGCAGCGTTGACCAGGGAAGATACAATGAGCAGTTCTTC,CSVDQGRYNEQFF,TRBJ2-1,-,-,TRBV29-1
TGTGCCAGCAGCCAGGGACAGGGGCGAGAAAAACTGTTTTTT,CASSQGQGREKLFF,TRBJ1-4,-,TRBD1,TRBV6-5
TGCGCCAGCAGCCAAGGGGAGGGGAACACTGAAGCTTTCTTT,CASSQGEGNTEAFF,TRBJ1-1,-,-,TRBV4-3
TGTGCCAGCAGCTTTCAGGGGACCGGGGAGCTGTTTTTT,CASSFQGTGELFF,TRBJ2-2,-,-,TRBV11-3
TGTGCCAGCAGTCGGATCAATATGGGGGATGAGCAGTTCTTC,CASSRINMGDEQFF,TRBJ2-1,-,-,TRBV27
TGTGCCAGCAGCGCTCGGACAGCTAACTACAATGAGCAGTTCTTC,CASSARTANYNEQFF,TRBJ2-1,-,-,TRBV9
TGTGCCAGCAGCTTGAATCTAGGACAGGGTCAAAGAGAGCAGTACTTC,CASSLNLGQGQREQYF,TRBJ2-7,-,TRBD1,TRBV7-9
TGCGCCAGTCAATACCAAGAGACCCAGTACTTC,CASQYQETQYF,TRBJ2-5,-,-,TRBV5-1
TGCAGCGCCGGACAGGGAACCCTCTACAATGAGCAGTTCTTC,CSAGQGTLYNEQFF,TRBJ2-1,-,TRBD1,TRBV29-1
TGTGCCAGCTCCTCCGGGACAGACTCCTACAATGAGCAGTTCTTC,CASSSGTDSYNEQFF,TRBJ2-1,-,TRBD1,TRBV18
TGTGCCAGCAGCGTCGGGACTAGCGGGACGGATGAGCAGTTCTTC,CASSVGTSGTDEQFF,TRBJ2-1,-,TRBD2,TRBV5-4
TGTGCCAGCTCACAGGTCCCTTGGGATTTGGCTACTATCTACGAGCAGTACTTC,CASSQVPWDLATIYEQYF,TRBJ2-7,-,-,TRBV18
TGTGCCAGCAGCCCTGGTTTGGAGGGAGAGACCCAGTACTTC,CASSPGLEGETQYF,TRBJ2-5,-,-,TRBV7-6